In this sample, the clone carrying this T cell receptor beta chain turned up once. Using immunoSEQ multiplex PCR, the repertoire was profiled, and TCRdb retains in-frame clones only, with some absent. The sample yields about 48,000 clones, roughly 92% seen once. The record originates from a study of T cell changes during pregnancy in multiple sclerosis. V was trimmed by 4 bases and J by 4 bases, leaving 9 bases between them. The length of the CDR3 is 13 residues. Looked up from germline, CDR1 is SGHTS and CDR2 is YDEGEE. J is TRBJ2-1 and V is TRBV5-8; possible D gene TRBD1, 5 bases. The specimen comprised CD4+ T cells from peripheral blood mononuclear cells, sampled in the second trimester of pregnancy. This clonotype originated in a female donor in good health, enrolled as a control in a pregnancy study. Written as DNA, the CDR3 is TGTGCCAGCAGCCGAGACAGATACAATGAGCAGTTCTTC. Translating gives CASSRDRYNEQFF.